The clone carrying this T cell receptor beta chain came up a few times. The data originate from a study of blood T cell repertoires in COVID-19. As for the study in general: The United States, Italy and Spain provided the acute and convalescent COVID-19 samples. T cells, B-cell-depleted T cells, or PBMCs provided the cDNA or gDNA that served as material.

In the authors' methods: Counts of nucleated cells, estimated from reference gene primer amplification, were obtained. Only in-frame clones appear in the TCRdb table, and some are missing; sequencing was by immunoSEQ multiplex PCR. V, J and clone size are taken as reported in that table, and D and trimming were inferred from the DNA itself. The data show around 130,000 clones, more than 65% seen once. The V and J ends lost 7 bases and 0 bases respectively, with 9 bases between them. The CDR3 sequence is 14 residues long. Germline-derived CDR1 and CDR2 are MDHEN and SYDVKM. Sequencing was carried out using peripheral blood. The source of this sequence is a human donor in a cohort sampled during active COVID-19. The rearrangement joins TRBV28 to TRBJ1-4; D not certain. The CDR3 loop is CASTASATNEKLFF. CDR3 DNA: TGTGCCAGCACCGCGTCCGCAACTAATGAAAAACTGTTTTTT.